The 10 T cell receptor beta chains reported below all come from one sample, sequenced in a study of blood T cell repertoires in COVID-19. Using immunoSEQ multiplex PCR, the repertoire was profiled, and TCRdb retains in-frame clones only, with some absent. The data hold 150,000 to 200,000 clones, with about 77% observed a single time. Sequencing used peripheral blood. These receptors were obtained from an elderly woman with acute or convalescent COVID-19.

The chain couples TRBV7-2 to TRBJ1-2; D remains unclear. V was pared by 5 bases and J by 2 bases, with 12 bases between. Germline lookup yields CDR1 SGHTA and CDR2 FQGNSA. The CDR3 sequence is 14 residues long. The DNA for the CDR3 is TGTGCCAGCAGCGGCTCCGGGAGAAACTATGGCTACACCTTC. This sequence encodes CASSGSGRNYGYTF.

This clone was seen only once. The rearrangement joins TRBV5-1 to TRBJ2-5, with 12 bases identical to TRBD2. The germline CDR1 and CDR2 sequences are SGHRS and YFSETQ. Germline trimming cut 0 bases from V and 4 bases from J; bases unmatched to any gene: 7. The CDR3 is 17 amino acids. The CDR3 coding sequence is TGCGCCAGCAGCTTGGAGGCTAGCGGGAGGGCCTTAGAGACCCAGTACTTC. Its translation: CASSLEASGRALETQYF.

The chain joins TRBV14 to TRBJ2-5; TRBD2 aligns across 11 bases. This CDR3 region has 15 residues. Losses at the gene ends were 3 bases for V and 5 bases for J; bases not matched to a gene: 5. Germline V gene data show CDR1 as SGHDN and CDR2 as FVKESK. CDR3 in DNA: TGTGCCAGCAGCCACTTAGCGGGAGGGGCGGAGACCCAGTACTTC. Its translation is CASSHLAGGAETQYF.

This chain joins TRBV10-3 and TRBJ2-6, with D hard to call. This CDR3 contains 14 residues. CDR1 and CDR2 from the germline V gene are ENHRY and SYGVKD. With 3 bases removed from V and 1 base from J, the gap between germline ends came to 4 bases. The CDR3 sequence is CAISDPSGANVLTF. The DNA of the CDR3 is TGTGCCATCAGTGACCCGTCTGGGGCCAACGTCCTGACTTTC.

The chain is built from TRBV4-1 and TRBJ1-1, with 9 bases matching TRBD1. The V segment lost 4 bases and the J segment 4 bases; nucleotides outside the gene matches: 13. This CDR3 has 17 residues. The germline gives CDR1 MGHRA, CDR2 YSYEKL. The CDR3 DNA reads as TGCGCCAGCAGCCGCCTTCCCGGGACAGGGAAGGGCACTGAAGCTTTCTTT. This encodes CASSRLPGTGKGTEAFF.

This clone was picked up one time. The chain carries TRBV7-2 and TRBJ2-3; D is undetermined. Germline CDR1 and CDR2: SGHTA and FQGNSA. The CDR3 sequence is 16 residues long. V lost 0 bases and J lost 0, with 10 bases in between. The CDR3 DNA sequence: TGTGCCAGCAGCTTAGCCCCAGCGTCTAGCACAGATACGCAGTATTTT. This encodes CASSLAPASSTDTQYF.

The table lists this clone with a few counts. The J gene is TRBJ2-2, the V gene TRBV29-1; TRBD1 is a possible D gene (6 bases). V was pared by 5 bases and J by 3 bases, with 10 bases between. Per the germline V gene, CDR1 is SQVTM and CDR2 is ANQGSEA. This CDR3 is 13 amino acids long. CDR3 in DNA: TGCAGCGTTTCGTCAGGGGACACCGGGGAGCTGTTTTTT. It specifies CSVSSGDTGELFF.

In DNA, the CDR3 is TGTGCCAGCAGCTTTGCAACAGGGGGCTCCTACGAGCAGTACTTC. Translation: CASSFATGGSYEQYF. The chain joins TRBV7-9 to TRBJ2-7; 8 bases are shared with TRBD1. V shed 3 bases, J shed 0 bases, and the junction held 4 bases outside the gene matches. The V gene's germline CDR1 is SEHNR and CDR2 FQNEAQ (reference sequence). The CDR3 totals 15 residues.

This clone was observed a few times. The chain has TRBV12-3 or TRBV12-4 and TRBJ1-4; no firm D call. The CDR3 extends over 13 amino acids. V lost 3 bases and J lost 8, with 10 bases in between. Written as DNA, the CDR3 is TGTGCCAGCAGTTTTTCGGGTACCGAAAAACTGTTTTTT. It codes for CASSFSGTEKLFF.

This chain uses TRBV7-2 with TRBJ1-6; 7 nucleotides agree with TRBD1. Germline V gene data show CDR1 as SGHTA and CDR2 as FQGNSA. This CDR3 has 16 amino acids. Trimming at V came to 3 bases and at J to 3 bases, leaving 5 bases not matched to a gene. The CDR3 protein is CASSLQTGNYNSPLHF. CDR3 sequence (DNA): TGTGCCAGCAGCTTGCAGACAGGGAACTATAATTCACCCCTCCACTTT. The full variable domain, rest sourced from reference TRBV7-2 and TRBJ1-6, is GAGVSQSPSNKVTEKGKDVELRCDPISGHTALYWYRQSLGQGLEFLIYFQGNSAPDKSGLPSDRFSAERTGGSVSTLTIQRTQQEDSAVYLCASSLQTGNYNSPLHFGNGTRLTVT.